A single sample gave rise to the 6 T cell receptor beta chains below, sequenced in a study of T cell responses to AZD1222 COVID-19 vaccine. Measured with immunoSEQ multiplex PCR; TCRdb has only the in-frame clones, and not every one. The table records some 63,000 clones, 65% to 90% of them present only once. This material consisted of peripheral blood, taken on day 0 of AZD1222 vaccination. The receptors stem from an adult in good health.

The chain has TRBV4-2 and TRBJ1-2; 10 positions agree with TRBD1. The germline V gene has CDR1 LGHNA and CDR2 YNFKEQ. This CDR3 is built from 16 residues. J gave up 2 bases and V 0 bases, and 3 bases lay outside the gene matches. CDR3 bases: TGTGCCAGCAGCCAAGATGGACAGGGGGAGAACTATGGCTACACCTTC. Translation: CASSQDGQGENYGYTF.

This sequence joins TRBV6-5 and TRBJ2-1; D call uncertain. V was cut by 0 bases and J by 0 bases, with 9 bases left in between. Germline V gene lookup returns CDR1 MNHEY and CDR2 SVGAGI. The CDR3 consists of 16 residues. CDR3 sequence (DNA): TGTGCCAGCAGTTACTCGTGGGGAAGCTCCTACAATGAGCAGTTCTTC. Translated, it gives CASSYSWGSSYNEQFF.

This sequence joins TRBV5-4 and TRBJ2-7; D remains ambiguous. CDR3 size: 13 residues. CDR1 and CDR2 from the germline V gene are SGHNT and YYREEE (reference sequence). Trimming stripped 4 bases from V and 2 bases from J, with 10 bases between. The DNA for the CDR3 is TGTGCCAGCAGCCGATTGGGTACCTACGAGCAGTACGTC. Encoded protein: CASSRLGTYEQYV.

V gene TRBV6-5 combines with J gene TRBJ1-6; D not certain. This CDR3 region has 15 residues. V was pared by 7 bases and J by 0 bases, with 10 bases between. Germline V CDR1 and CDR2: MNHEY, SVGAGI. The CDR3 region is CASTPQRSYNSPLHF. In DNA form, the CDR3 reads TGTGCCAGCACCCCTCAACGCTCCTATAATTCACCCCTCCACTTT.

This clone has just a few counts. V and J are TRBV7-3 and TRBJ1-5; D unclear. This CDR3 has 13 amino acids. Germline CDR1 is SGHTA and CDR2 is FQGTGA. The V and J ends lost 0 bases and 5 bases respectively, with 5 bases between them. The DNA for the CDR3 is TGTGCCAGCAGCTTAACGGAACATCAGCCCCAGCATTTT. As protein: CASSLTEHQPQHF.

J is TRBJ2-5 and V is TRBV6-5; weak D call: TRBD1 (6 bases). CDR1 and CDR2 from the germline V gene are MNHEY and SVGAGI. The CDR3 covers 11 residues. Trimming took off 4 bases at V and 10 bases at J, with 10 bases between the two ends. CDR3 in amino acids: CASSSQGHQYF. In DNA form, the CDR3 reads TGTGCCAGCAGTTCACAGGGACACCAGTACTTC.